This T cell receptor beta chain was sequenced in a study of cytomegalovirus exposure and HLA in healthy donors. In the study overall: Unique TCRs numbering around 85 million, obtained from HLA-typed donors, made up an early data release. General study findings and limits: A prior analysis recorded that most TCR beta V segments were productive about 90% or about 30% of the time.

Points on this clone: The target antigen is unknown.

Researchers ran the PCR with 60 Vbeta and 13 Jbeta primers. Original data processing: An analysis performed later counted 70 million to 90 million unique TCR beta chains (roughly 11 million of them shared). Clones were sequenced by immunoSEQ multiplex PCR, and TCRdb holds only the in-frame ones, with some missing. Clone size and the V and J calls come from that table; the DNA yielded D and trimming. Its clone listing holds fewer than 150,000 clones. At the time of sampling, donors were nominally healthy, though unrecorded immune exposures were likely. Germline loops: CDR1 LGHNA, CDR2 YNFKEQ. The CDR3 has 17 residues. J gave up 1 base and V 2 bases, and 7 bases lay outside the gene matches.

The J gene is TRBJ2-1, the V gene TRBV4-2; 8 bases map to TRBD1. The sequence derives from a woman in her fifties or sixties in good health and CMV-seronegative. Source material: PBMCs. The DNA of the CDR3 is TGTGCCAGCAGCCAACAGGATACAGGGGGGTCCTACAATGAGCAGTTCTTC. This encodes CASSQQDTGGSYNEQFF.